The 15 T cell receptor beta chains below all came from one sample that was sequenced in a study of T cells in Graves' hyperthyroidism and ophthalmopathy. The TCR beta CDR3 regions underwent amplification using RNA transcripts as the source. HTBI primers were employed in a first-round RT-PCR of the TCR CDR3. TCRdb itself ran the multiplex PCR reads through MiXCR, one entry per CDR3 protein. The sample yields around 270,000 distinct CDR3 sequences, roughly 19% seen once. Sequenced: blood. These receptor sequences come from a man between 50 and 59 years old with Graves' ophthalmopathy.

This clonotype was observed at least ten times. This sequence joins TRBV11-2 and TRBJ1-2; no firm D call. The V gene lost 6 bases and the J gene lost 3 bases, with 11 bases spanning the gap. This CDR3 comprises 13 residues. The V gene's germline CDR1 is SGHAT and CDR2 FQNNGV. The CDR3 DNA follows: TGTGCCAGCAGTCCGGACGGTTACTATGGCTACACCTTC. Protein product: CASSPDGYYGYTF.

Only a few counts were recorded for this clonotype. The CDR3 region is CASSAGAGQEGKTEAFF. In DNA form, the CDR3 reads TGTGCCAGCAGCGCGGGCGCCGGACAGGAGGGAAAGACTGAAGCTTTCTTT. The chain carries TRBV9 and TRBJ1-1, with 7 bases lining up with TRBD1. With V trimmed by 3 bases and J by 5 bases, 16 bases remained unmatched. The CDR3 spans 17 residues. Germline V gene data show CDR1 as SGDLS and CDR2 as YYNGEE.

This clonotype came up many times. V is TRBV7-9 and J is TRBJ2-7, with 7 bases that match TRBD1. Trimming removed 4 bases from V and 0 bases from J; junction bases left unmatched: 3. The CDR3 totals 14 residues. CDR1 SEHNR and CDR2 FQNEAQ come from the germline V gene (reference sequence). In DNA, the CDR3 is TGTGCCAGCAGCTGGGACAGAGTCTCCTACGAGCAGTACTTC. Protein product: CASSWDRVSYEQYF.

Concerning this clonotype itself: This clone may be a read error of a much larger clone one base away. The J gene is TRBJ2-7, the V gene TRBV11-2; 10 nucleotides match TRBD1. The germline gives CDR1 SGHAT, CDR2 FQNNGV. Trimming at V came to 7 bases and at J to 9 bases, leaving 12 bases not matched to a gene. This CDR3 is built from 14 residues. Here the CDR3 reads CASTTRQGAEGQYF. DNA for the CDR3: TGTGCCAGCACCACAAGACAGGGGGCGGAGGGGCAGTACTTC.

The rearrangement joins TRBV6-1 to TRBJ2-7, with D perhaps TRBD1 or TRBD2 (5 bases each). The V end was cut by 7 bases, the J end by 2 bases, with 18 bases between. This CDR3 is 15 amino acids long. Germline V gives CDR1 MNHNS, CDR2 SASEGT. The CDR3 region has the DNA TGTGCCAGCACCGAGCTGAGGGGTACCACCTACGAGCAGTACTTC. This sequence encodes CASTELRGTTYEQYF.

This clonotype was detected many times. The V call is TRBV20-1, the J call TRBJ2-7; no reliable D call. The V and J ends lost 3 bases and 6 bases respectively, with 6 bases between them. CDR3 length equals 10 residues. CDR1 DFQATT and CDR2 SNEGSKA come from the germline V gene (reference sequence). CDR3 residues: CSASASEQYF. The CDR3, as DNA: TGCAGTGCTAGTGCCAGCGAGCAGTACTTC.

Details on this clonotype: Germline is not matched at one junction end, which may reflect a read error. The gene calls are TRBV7-6 and TRBJ2-7, with TRBD1 identical over 7 bases. CDR1 SGHVS and CDR2 FNYEAQ come from the germline V gene. The CDR3 spans 12 residues. CDR3 loop: CAGSAHRGEQYF. CDR3 bases: TGTGCCGGCAGCGCCCACAGGGGTGAGCAGTACTTC.

The chain recombines TRBV27 with TRBJ2-2, with 7 bases matching TRBD2. This CDR3 has 15 residues. CDR1 and CDR2 (germline): MNHEY, SMNVEV (reference sequence). After removal of 5 bases from V and 5 bases from J, the junction contained 8 bases not matched to a gene. CDR3 bases: TGTGCCAGCAGTCCGAAGGCGGGAGTTACCGGGGAGCTGTTTTTT. Translated, it gives CASSPKAGVTGELFF.

This clonotype showed up just a few times. Because the CDR3 is missing its conserved closing phenylalanine or tryptophan, this is likely a read error. J is TRBJ2-1 and V is TRBV5-1; 9 bases match TRBD2. The CDR3 has 17 residues. V shed 4 bases, J shed 5 bases, and the junction held 13 bases outside the gene matches. The germline V gene encodes CDR1 SGHRS and CDR2 YFSETQ. The CDR3 here is CASSQEPGTSSDNEQFL. The CDR3 nucleotides are TGCGCCAGCAGCCAAGAACCCGGGACTAGCAGCGACAATGAGCAGTTCCTC.

This clonotype was seen only a few times. The chain recombines TRBV27 with TRBJ2-1; possibly TRBD1 or TRBD2 for D (5 bases each). This CDR3 comprises 13 residues. The germline V gene has CDR1 MNHEY and CDR2 SMNVEV (reference sequence). Deletions cut 6 bases from V and 5 bases from J, with 11 bases between. The CDR3 is CASRRGGDNEQFF. In DNA, the CDR3 is TGTGCCAGCAGGCGTGGGGGAGACAATGAGCAGTTCTTC.

This clonotype was seen repeatedly, ten times or more. The chain has TRBV20-1 and TRBJ1-4, with D perhaps matching TRBD1 (5 bases). V was clipped by 6 bases and J by 0 bases, with 11 bases between them. Germline V gene data show CDR1 as DFQATT and CDR2 as SNEGSKA (reference sequence). CDR3 size: 14 residues. Here the CDR3 DNA reads TGCAGTGCCACAGGAGCCGCAACTAATGAAAAACTGTTTTTT. Encoded protein: CSATGAATNEKLFF.

This clonotype has a count of ten or more. CDR3: CASRPASYNSPLHF. CDR3 in DNA: TGTGCCAGCAGGCCAGCATCCTATAATTCACCCCTCCACTTT. This rearrangement joins TRBV2 to TRBJ1-6; D is unclear. The V end lost 6 bases, the J end lost 1 base, and 7 bases lay between the germline ends. CDR1 and CDR2 from the germline V gene are SNHLY and FYNNEI. The CDR3 totals 14 residues.

The sample holds many counts of this clonotype. The chain links TRBV6-1 to TRBJ2-7, with 9 positions matching TRBD2. The V gene end was trimmed by 6 bases and the J gene end by 3 bases; junction bases not matched to a gene: 3. The CDR3 runs 13 residues. Germline values: CDR1 MNHNS, CDR2 SASEGT. The CDR3 is CASRAGGIYEQYF. CDR3 bases: TGTGCCAGCAGGGCGGGAGGGATCTACGAGCAGTACTTC.

Ten or more counts support this clonotype. The chain joins TRBV9 to TRBJ2-7; D call uncertain. The CDR3 runs 14 residues. CDR1 is SGDLS, CDR2 YYNGEE, per germline. Trimming stripped 4 bases from V and 2 bases from J, with 13 bases between. CDR3 nucleotide sequence: TGTGCCAGCAGCAATTCCCCAACACCCTACGAGCAGTACTTC. Protein sequence: CASSNSPTPYEQYF. The entire variable domain, with the rest obtained from reference TRBV9 and TRBJ2-7, is as follows: DSGVTQTPKHLITATGQRVTLRCSPRSGDLSVYWYQQSLDQGLQFLIQYYNGEERAKGNILERFSAQQFPDLHSELNLSSLELGDSALYFCASSNSPTPYEQYFGPGTRLTVT.

The CDR3 protein is CSARWFGRGQEKLFF. The DNA for the CDR3 is TGCAGTGCTAGATGGTTCGGCAGGGGGCAAGAAAAACTGTTTTTT. The chain employs TRBV20-1 and TRBJ1-4; 8 nucleotides line up with TRBD1. Germline CDR1 and CDR2: DFQATT and SNEGSKA (reference sequence). The CDR3 runs to 15 residues. V gave up 2 bases and J gave up 8 bases; unmatched junction bases: 10.